The 23 T cell receptor beta chains presented below share a single source sample, sequenced in a study of T-cell reconstitution after alpha-beta-depleted transplantation in children. The TCRbeta library was prepared with unique molecular identifiers. Via MiXCR, TCRdb re-called the PCR reads, giving one row per CDR3 protein. The table records 200,000 to 300,000 distinct CDR3 sequences, around 12% of them present only once. The input for sequencing was PBMCs from the stem cell graft donor, taken from the stem cell graft. Receptors originate from a human donor who donated a stem cell graft to a child with acute lymphoblastic leukemia.

This clonotype was seen repeatedly, ten times or more. The V gene is TRBV12-3 or TRBV12-4, the J gene TRBJ2-3; maybe TRBD2 (6 bases). The V end lost 7 bases, the J end lost 5 bases, and 16 bases lay between the germline ends. This CDR3 comprises 14 residues. The CDR3 region has the DNA TGTGCCAGCAAGTCGGAGGGGACCTTAGATACGCAGTATTTT. Encoded protein: CASKSEGTLDTQYF.

This clonotype came up a few times. V gene TRBV7-9 combines with J gene TRBJ1-6, with D unresolved. The CDR3 sequence is 15 residues long. Trimming left V 5 bases short and J 6 bases short, with 14 bases between. The V gene's germline CDR1 is SEHNR and CDR2 FQNEAQ (reference sequence). The CDR3 sequence is CASSLFTRSNSPLHF. The CDR3 DNA sequence: TGTGCCAGCAGCCTATTTACTAGAAGTAATTCACCCCTCCACTTT. Based on the CDR3 plus reference TRBV7-9 and TRBJ1-6, the full variable domain is DTGVSQNPRHKITKRGQNVTFRCDPISEHNRLYWYRQTLGQGPEFLTYFQNEAQLEKSRLLSDRFSAERPKGSFSTLEIQRTEQGDSAMYLCASSLFTRSNSPLHFGNGTRLTVT.

The J gene is TRBJ2-1, the V gene TRBV11-2; possibly TRBD1 or TRBD2 for D (6 bases each). CDR1 is SGHAT and CDR2 is FQNNGV in the germline V gene. The V end was cut by 3 bases, the J end by 10 bases, with 19 bases between. This CDR3 region has 15 residues. The CDR3 sequence is CASSFRGRGGDEQFF. In DNA form, the CDR3 reads TGTGCCAGCAGCTTTCGAGGCAGGGGAGGCGACGAGCAGTTCTTC.

This clonotype was observed many times. V is TRBV9 and J is TRBJ2-7; TRBD2 agrees at 11 bases. CDR1 and CDR2 (germline): SGDLS, YYNGEE. V gave up 3 bases and J gave up 3 bases; unmatched junction bases: 5. The length of the CDR3 is 15 residues. The CDR3 region has the DNA TGTGCCAGCAGCGCCGGGACTAGCGGATTCTACGAGCAGTACTTC. Amino acids: CASSAGTSGFYEQYF. Full variable domain (outside the CDR3, taken from reference TRBV9 and TRBJ2-7): DSGVTQTPKHLITATGQRVTLRCSPRSGDLSVYWYQQSLDQGLQFLIQYYNGEERAKGNILERFSAQQFPDLHSELNLSSLELGDSALYFCASSAGTSGFYEQYFGPGTRLTVT.

This clonotype came up many times. The chain couples TRBV27 to TRBJ2-3; D ambiguous. Germline CDR1 is MNHEY and CDR2 is SMNVEV (reference sequence). This CDR3 is 12 amino acids long. V lost 6 bases and J lost 1, with 5 bases in between. This chain's CDR3 is CASSSRTDTQYF. The CDR3 nucleotides read TGTGCCAGCAGCTCACGCACAGATACGCAGTATTTT.

This clonotype was picked up many times. The chain combines TRBV7-2 with TRBJ1-1; D remains ambiguous. This CDR3 is built from 13 residues. The V gene's germline CDR1 is SGHTA and CDR2 FQGNSA. V shed 0 bases and J shed 1 base, with 3 bases lying between them. The CDR3 nucleotides are TGTGCCAGCAGCTTAGCGGAGAACACTGAAGCTTTCTTT. This encodes CASSLAENTEAFF.

There are many counts of this clonotype. V usage is TRBV20-1 and J usage is TRBJ1-6; 7 bases match TRBD1. The germline CDR1 and CDR2 sequences are DFQATT and SNEGSKA (reference sequence). This CDR3 region has 15 residues. V lost 5 bases and J lost 9; bases outside the gene matches: 13. The CDR3 DNA reads TGCAGTGCTGTTCTAAGATACAGGGGTGGTTCACCCCTCCACTTT. Translation: CSAVLRYRGGSPLHF.

This clonotype showed up many times. V is TRBV7-2 and J is TRBJ1-2; D is unclear. V lost 5 bases and J 3 bases, leaving 16 bases between the germline ends. The CDR3 is 15 amino acids. The germline CDR1 and CDR2 sequences are SGHTA and FQGNSA. CDR3 amino acids: CASSLTEGPYYGYTF. Here the CDR3 DNA reads TGTGCCAGCAGCCTGACGGAGGGCCCTTACTATGGCTACACCTTC.

At least ten counts were recorded for this clonotype. The chain uses TRBV6-5 and TRBJ2-1; 15 positions agree with TRBD2. The CDR3 extends over 15 amino acids. Germline assignment: CDR1 MNHEY and CDR2 SVGAGI. V dropped 6 bases and J dropped 9; count of bases not matched to a gene: 6. In DNA, the CDR3 is TGTGCCAGCAGCAGGACTAGCGGGAGGGCCGGTGAGCAGTTCTTC. It yields the protein CASSRTSGRAGEQFF.

The chain joins TRBV14 to TRBJ2-6, with D uncertain. Germline CDR1 SGHDN, CDR2 FVKESK. Trimming cost V 9 bases and J 2 bases, with 11 bases left between them. The CDR3 length is 14 residues. This chain's CDR3 is CARIRAPGANVLTF. CDR3 nucleotide sequence: TGTGCCAGGATACGGGCCCCTGGGGCCAACGTCCTGACTTTC.

The chain recombines TRBV4-1 with TRBJ2-3; TRBD2 matches 9 bases. CDR3 length: 18 residues. Trimming at V came to 0 bases and at J to 1 base, leaving 8 bases not matched to a gene. CDR1 MGHRA and CDR2 YSYEKL come from the germline V gene. In DNA form, the CDR3 reads TGCGCCAGCAGCCAAGATATTACTAGCGGGCACCGCACAGATACGCAGTATTTT. Its translation: CASSQDITSGHRTDTQYF.

The chain combines TRBV6-1 with TRBJ1-5; a possible D gene is TRBD1 (5 bases). Trimming stripped 4 bases from V and 4 bases from J, with 8 bases between. Germline values: CDR1 MNHNS, CDR2 SASEGT. CDR3 length equals 13 residues. The CDR3 here is CASSGGMNQPQHF. CDR3 in DNA: TGTGCCAGCAGTGGGGGGATGAATCAGCCCCAGCATTTT.

This clonotype was seen repeatedly, ten times or more. The gene calls are TRBV29-1 and TRBJ1-3; 8 bases line up with TRBD1. The CDR3 contains 13 residues. CDR1 and CDR2 from the germline V gene are SQVTM and ANQGSEA. J gave up 4 bases and V 7 bases, and 6 bases lay outside the gene matches. The CDR3 loop reads CSGAGGEGNTIYF. The DNA for the CDR3 is TGCAGCGGTGCAGGGGGCGAAGGAAACACCATATATTTT.

This clonotype occurred many times. V usage is TRBV7-3 and J usage is TRBJ2-1; weak D call: TRBD2 (6 bases). Trimming stripped 3 bases from V and 7 bases from J, with 10 bases between. This CDR3 spans 13 amino acids. Germline-derived CDR1 and CDR2 are SGHTA and FQGTGA. This CDR3 is CASSLRRENEQFF. CDR3 in DNA: TGTGCCAGCAGCTTGAGGCGGGAAAATGAGCAGTTCTTC.

This clonotype was recorded at least ten times. The chain combines TRBV7-9 with TRBJ1-2; 9 bases agree with TRBD1. Trimming at V came to 2 bases and at J to 4 bases, leaving 5 bases not matched to a gene. Germline assignment: CDR1 SEHNR and CDR2 FQNEAQ (reference sequence). The CDR3 sequence is 15 residues long. CDR3 sequence reads: CASSLIQGQGYGYTF. CDR3 DNA: TGTGCCAGCAGCTTAATCCAGGGACAGGGCTATGGCTACACCTTC.

This clonotype was counted at least ten times. The chain is built from TRBV5-1 and TRBJ2-3, with D tentatively TRBD2 (5 bases). CDR3 size: 16 residues. V shed 0 bases and J shed 1 base, with 12 bases lying between them. The V gene's germline CDR1 is SGHRS and CDR2 YFSETQ. CDR3 nucleotides: TGCGCCAGCAGCTTGGATGGATCGAGGGGCACAGATACGCAGTATTTT. Encoded protein: CASSLDGSRGTDTQYF.

V is TRBV29-1 and J is TRBJ2-3, with D tentatively TRBD1 (6 bases). This CDR3 is 13 amino acids long. Germline loops: CDR1 SQVTM, CDR2 ANQGSEA. Between the trimmed V and J ends, which lost 5 bases and 4 bases, there was a span of 13 bases. In DNA, the CDR3 is TGCAGCGTTAAACAGGGTCGGCCAGATACGCAGTATTTT. Translating it yields CSVKQGRPDTQYF.

This clonotype was recorded many times. The V and J genes are TRBV6-2 or TRBV6-3 and TRBJ2-3, with D unresolved. The CDR3 spans 15 residues. Trimming removed 7 bases at V and 2 bases at J, with 16 bases between. Germline V gives CDR1 MNHEY, CDR2 SVGEGT. CDR3 DNA sequence: TGTGCCAGCATTTTCGACGGACGGTCCACAGATACGCAGTATTTT. It encodes CASIFDGRSTDTQYF.

This clonotype occurred many times. This chain uses TRBV5-5 with TRBJ2-7; D gene uncertain. Germline lookup yields CDR1 SGHKS and CDR2 YYEKEE (reference sequence). There are 14 residues in the CDR3. The ends were cut back, 4 bases at V and 4 bases at J, with 15 bases in the middle. The CDR3 DNA is TGTGCCAGCAGCCTGGGGTGGCTCAATTACGAGCAGTACTTC. Residues: CASSLGWLNYEQYF.

This clonotype was seen a handful of times. The CDR3 loop reads CASSQVVGQLVSGANVLTF. The CDR3 DNA is TGTGCCAGCAGCCAAGTTGTCGGACAGTTGGTTTCTGGGGCCAACGTCCTGACTTTC. V is TRBV14 and J is TRBJ2-6; possibly TRBD1 for D (6 bases). The CDR3 spans 19 residues. CDR1 and CDR2 (germline): SGHDN, FVKESK. Deletions cut 1 base from V and 1 base from J, with 17 bases between.

The chain uses TRBV20-1 and TRBJ2-3; perhaps D is TRBD1 or TRBD2 (5 bases each). The germline CDR1 and CDR2 sequences are DFQATT and SNEGSKA (reference sequence). V gave up 0 bases and J gave up 0 bases, with 10 bases separating them. The CDR3 spans 15 residues. Here the CDR3 DNA reads TGCAGTGCTAGAGACGGGGCGGAGAGCACAGATACGCAGTATTTT. This gives the protein CSARDGAESTDTQYF.

This clonotype was found many times. The chain links TRBV6-5 to TRBJ2-5, with D hard to call. CDR3 length equals 13 residues. The germline V gene encodes CDR1 MNHEY and CDR2 SVGAGI. V lost 2 bases and J lost 3, with 7 bases in between. This CDR3 is CASSYPTEETQYF. In DNA, the CDR3 is TGTGCCAGCAGTTACCCTACTGAAGAGACCCAGTACTTC.

V is TRBV5-1 and J is TRBJ2-1; TRBD2 matches at 8 bases. The junction had 10 bases not matched to a gene; V was cut back by 4 bases and J by 1 base. The germline V gene encodes CDR1 SGHRS and CDR2 YFSETQ. This CDR3 is 17 amino acids long. In DNA form, the CDR3 reads TGCGCCAGCAGCGGTCTACTCGGGGGGGCTTCCTACAATGAGCAGTTCTTC. Translated, it gives CASSGLLGGASYNEQFF.